This T cell receptor beta chain was sequenced in a study of T cell responses to AZD1222 COVID-19 vaccine. Regarding the study as a whole: AZD1222 recipients seropositive at baseline numbered only six or seven. Reportedly, nearly half of unique spike TCRs recognized epitopes outside B.1.351/B.1.1.7 mutations. Repertoire samples came only from after the peak T cell response.

TCRdb's table, derived via immunoSEQ multiplex PCR, lists solely in-frame clones and lacks some. The sample consists of about 140,000 clones, more than 85% of them appearing once. As regards this clone: Its antigen is not identified.

Germline assignment: CDR1 WNHNN and CDR2 SYGVQD (reference sequence). This CDR3 has 15 amino acids. V was shortened by 4 bases and J by 3 bases, with 16 bases between the two germline ends. V and J are TRBV10-1 and TRBJ2-7; tentative D call: TRBD2 (6 bases). This TCR derives from an adult who received the AZD1222 COVID-19 vaccine. Material: peripheral blood, obtained 28 days after the second AZD1222 dose. This CDR3 is CASSGEDSRNYEQYF. CDR3 sequence (DNA): TGCGCCAGCAGTGGGGAGGATTCCCGTAACTACGAGCAGTACTTC.